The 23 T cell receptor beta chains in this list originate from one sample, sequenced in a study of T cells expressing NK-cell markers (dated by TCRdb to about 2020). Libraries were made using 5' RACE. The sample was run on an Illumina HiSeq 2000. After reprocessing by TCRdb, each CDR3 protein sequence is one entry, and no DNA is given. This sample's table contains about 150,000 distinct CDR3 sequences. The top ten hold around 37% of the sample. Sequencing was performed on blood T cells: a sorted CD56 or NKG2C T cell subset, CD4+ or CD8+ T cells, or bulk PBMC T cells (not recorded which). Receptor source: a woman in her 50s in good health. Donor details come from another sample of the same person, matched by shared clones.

The CDR3 reads CASSLYSSGLEQFF. The chain recombines TRBV27 with TRBJ2-1; without DNA, the TCRdb call of TRBD2 cannot be checked. CDR1 is MNHEY, CDR2 SMNVEV, per germline (reference sequence). The CDR3 covers 14 residues.

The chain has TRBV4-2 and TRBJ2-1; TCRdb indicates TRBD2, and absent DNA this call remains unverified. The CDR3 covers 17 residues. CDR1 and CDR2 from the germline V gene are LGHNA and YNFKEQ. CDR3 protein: CASSQVGEALFYNEQFF.

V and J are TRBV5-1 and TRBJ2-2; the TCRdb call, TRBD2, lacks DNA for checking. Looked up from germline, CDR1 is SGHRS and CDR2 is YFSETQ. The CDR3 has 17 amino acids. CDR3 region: CASLGTRLGPGTGELFF.

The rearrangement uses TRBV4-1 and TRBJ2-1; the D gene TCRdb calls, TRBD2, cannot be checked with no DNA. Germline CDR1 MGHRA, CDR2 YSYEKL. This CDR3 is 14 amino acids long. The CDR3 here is CASGTSGSLNEQFF.

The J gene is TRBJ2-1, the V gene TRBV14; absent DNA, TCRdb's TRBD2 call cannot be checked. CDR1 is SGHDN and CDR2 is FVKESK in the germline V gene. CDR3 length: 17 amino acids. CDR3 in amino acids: CASSQGPSGTFSYEQFF.

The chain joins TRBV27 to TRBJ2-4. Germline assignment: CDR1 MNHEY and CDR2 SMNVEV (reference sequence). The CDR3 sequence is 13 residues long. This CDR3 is CASSLRPQNIQYF.

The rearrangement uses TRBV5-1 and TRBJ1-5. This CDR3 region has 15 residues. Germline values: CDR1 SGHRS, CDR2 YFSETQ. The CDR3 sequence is CASSQNMIDNQPQHF.

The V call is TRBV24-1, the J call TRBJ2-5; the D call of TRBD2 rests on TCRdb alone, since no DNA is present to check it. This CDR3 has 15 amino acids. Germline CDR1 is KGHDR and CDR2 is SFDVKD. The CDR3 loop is CATSMGLAVIETQYF.

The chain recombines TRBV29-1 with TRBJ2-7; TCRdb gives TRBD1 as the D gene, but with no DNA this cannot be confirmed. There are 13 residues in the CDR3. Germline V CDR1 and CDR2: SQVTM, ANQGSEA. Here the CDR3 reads CSVGHPGSYEQYF.

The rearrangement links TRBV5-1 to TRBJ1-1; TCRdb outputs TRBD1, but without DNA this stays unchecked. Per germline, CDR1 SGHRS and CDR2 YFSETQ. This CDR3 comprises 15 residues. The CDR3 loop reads CASKPGQGFQGEAFF.

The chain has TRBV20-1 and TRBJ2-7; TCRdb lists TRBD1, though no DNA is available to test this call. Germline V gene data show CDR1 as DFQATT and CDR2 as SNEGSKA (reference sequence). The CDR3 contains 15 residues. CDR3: CSARDLPGQGYEQYF.

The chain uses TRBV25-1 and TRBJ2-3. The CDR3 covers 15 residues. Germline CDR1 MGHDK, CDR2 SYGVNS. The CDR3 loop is CASSEKAISTDTQYF.

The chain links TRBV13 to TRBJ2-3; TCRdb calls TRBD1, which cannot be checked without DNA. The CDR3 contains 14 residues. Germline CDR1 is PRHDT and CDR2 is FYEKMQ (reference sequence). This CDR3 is CASSLGGRPDTQYF. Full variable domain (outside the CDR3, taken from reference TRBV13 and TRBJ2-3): AAGVIQSPRHLIKEKRETATLKCYPIPRHDTVYWYQQGPGQDPQFLISFYEKMQSDKGSIPDRFSAQQFSDYHSELNMSSLELGDSALYFCASSLGGRPDTQYFGPGTRLTVL.

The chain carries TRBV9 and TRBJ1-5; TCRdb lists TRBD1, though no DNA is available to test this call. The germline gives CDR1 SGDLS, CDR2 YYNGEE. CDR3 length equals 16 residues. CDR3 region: CASSVGAGGVGQPQHF.

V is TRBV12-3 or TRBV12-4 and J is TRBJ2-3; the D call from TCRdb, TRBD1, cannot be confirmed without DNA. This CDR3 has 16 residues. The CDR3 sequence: CASSPPGGPSTDTQYF.

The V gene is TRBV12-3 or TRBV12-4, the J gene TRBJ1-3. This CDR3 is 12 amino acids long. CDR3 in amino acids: CASSFGGDTIYF.

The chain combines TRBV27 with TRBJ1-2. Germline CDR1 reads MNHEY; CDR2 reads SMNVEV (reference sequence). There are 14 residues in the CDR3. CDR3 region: CASSSAGGNYGYTF.

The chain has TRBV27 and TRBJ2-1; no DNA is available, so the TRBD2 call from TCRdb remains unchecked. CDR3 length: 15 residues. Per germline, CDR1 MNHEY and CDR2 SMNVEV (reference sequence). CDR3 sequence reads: CASSLWLAENNEQFF.

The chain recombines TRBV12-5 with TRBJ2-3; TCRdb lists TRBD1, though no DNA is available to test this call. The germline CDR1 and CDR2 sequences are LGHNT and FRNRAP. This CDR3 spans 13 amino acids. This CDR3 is CASRAGVKDTQYF.

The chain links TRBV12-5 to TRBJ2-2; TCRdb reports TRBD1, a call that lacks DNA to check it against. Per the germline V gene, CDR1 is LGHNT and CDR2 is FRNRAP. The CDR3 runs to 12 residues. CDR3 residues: CATLGDTGELFF. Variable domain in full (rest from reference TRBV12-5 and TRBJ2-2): DARVTQTPRHKVTEMGQEVTMRCQPILGHNTVFWYRQTMMQGLELLAYFRNRAPLDDSGMPKDRFSAEMPDATLATLKIQPSEPRDSAVYFCATLGDTGELFFGEGSRLTVL.

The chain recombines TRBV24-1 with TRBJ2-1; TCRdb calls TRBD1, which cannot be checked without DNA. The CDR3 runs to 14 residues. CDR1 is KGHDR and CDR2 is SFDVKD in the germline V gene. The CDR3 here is CATHGGEVLNEQFF.

The CDR3 reads CASRKAGLAAYEQYF. V usage is TRBV3-1 and J usage is TRBJ2-7; the TCRdb call, TRBD1, lacks DNA for checking. Germline V gives CDR1 LGHDT, CDR2 YNNKEL (reference sequence). This CDR3 region has 15 residues.

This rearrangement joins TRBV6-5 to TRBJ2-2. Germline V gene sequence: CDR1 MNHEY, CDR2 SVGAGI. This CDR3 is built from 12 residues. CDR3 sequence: CASREITGELFF.